This TCR beta chain emerged from a study of graft-versus-host responses after intestinal transplantation. The CDR3 totals 12 residues. The germline gives CDR1 MNHNY, CDR2 SVGAGI (reference sequence). V gave up 11 bases and J gave up 2 bases; unmatched junction bases: 4. This clone came up a few times. Its antigen is unidentified. TCRdb keeps only in-frame clones here, not all; method: immunoSEQ multiplex PCR. The table includes roughly 90,000 clones, roughly nine tenths detected once. This specimen was unstimulated CD4+ T cells sorted from spleen or lymph node cells, taken before transplant. This clonotype was sampled from a human donor who was the organ donor for an intestinal transplant. The gene calls are TRBV6-6 and TRBJ2-5; 8 nucleotides line up with TRBD2. CDR3 DNA sequence: TGTGCCTCAGGACTAGCACAAGAGACCCAGTACTTC. This encodes CASGLAQETQYF.